This T cell receptor (beta chain) was identified during a study of T cells after yellow fever vaccination. Study details: Preparing low-cell-number fractions relied on SMART-Seq v4 Ultra Low Input. Study outcomes and limitations: Subsequent to the booster, the majority of primary-vaccination clones reappeared (roughly 96% CD4, 88% CD8).

In this sample, this clonotype turned up many times. The antigen is unknown. The CDR3 is made up of 19 amino acids. Trimming took off 1 base at V and 2 bases at J, with 18 bases between the two ends. CDR1 is SEHNR and CDR2 is FQNEAQ in the germline V gene (reference sequence). Production of TCR cDNA was by 5'RACE template switching, which also added a universal primer site and UMIs. TCRdb called the 5' RACE reads again in MiXCR, with one record for every CDR3 protein. Of some 300,000 distinct CDR3 sequences in the sample, roughly 3.5% were seen once. The input for sequencing was PBMCs, taken on the day of the yellow fever booster vaccination. This clonotype was sampled from a man aged 18 to 29 who received the YFV17D yellow fever vaccine. The chain recombines TRBV7-9 with TRBJ2-6; no firm D call. The DNA for the CDR3 is TGTGCCAGCAGCTTAGGATCGGTGACTCCACGCGCTGGGGCCAACGTCCTGACTTTC. Amino acids: CASSLGSVTPRAGANVLTF. Supplemented by reference TRBV7-9 and TRBJ2-6, the full variable domain reads DTGVSQNPRHKITKRGQNVTFRCDPISEHNRLYWYRQTLGQGPEFLTYFQNEAQLEKSRLLSDRFSAERPKGSFSTLEIQRTEQGDSAMYLCASSLGSVTPRAGANVLTFGAGSRLTVL.